A single sample is the source of the 21 T cell receptor beta chains below, sequenced in a study of blood T cell repertoires in COVID-19. Using immunoSEQ multiplex PCR, the repertoire was profiled, and TCRdb retains in-frame clones only, with some absent. The repertoire has under 300,000 clones, roughly 87% of them found once; the top ten carry roughly 6%. Sequenced: PBMCs or T cells enriched from blood (not recorded which). All receptors come from a woman under 40 with acute COVID-19.

This chain joins TRBV18 and TRBJ2-7; TRBD1 aligns across 11 bases. The CDR3 covers 17 residues. The V segment lost 3 bases and the J segment 3 bases; nucleotides outside the gene matches: 10. Germline values: CDR1 KGHSH, CDR2 LQKENI. As DNA, the CDR3 is TGTGCCAGCTCACCCATCCTCCGGGACAGGGGGGACTACGAGCAGTACTTC. Residues: CASSPILRDRGDYEQYF.

For this clone: Sequence at one end of the junction differs from germline and may be a read error. The chain links TRBV11-2 to TRBJ2-7, with 7 bases matching TRBD1. The CDR3 extends over 15 amino acids. From germline, CDR1 is SGHAT and CDR2 FQNNGV. The DNA for the CDR3 is TGTGCCAGCAGCCCGATTCGGGACAGACCAAAACGAATGCGCTTC. Amino acid sequence: CASSPIRDRPKRMRF. The variable domain in full, with the rest retrieved from reference TRBV11-2 and TRBJ2-7, is EAGVAQSPRYKIIEKRQSVAFWCNPISGHATLYWYQQILGQGPKLLIQFQNNGVVDDSQLPKDRFSAERLKGVDSTLKIQPAKLEDSAVYLCASSPIRDRPKRMRFGPGTRLTVT.

The CDR3 loop is CASSQDIAGRLDGYTF. CDR3 bases: TGCGCCAGCAGCCAAGATATAGCGGGGCGCTTGGATGGCTACACCTTC. The V call is TRBV4-3, the J call TRBJ1-2; weak D call: TRBD1 (5 bases). CDR3 size: 16 residues. Germline-derived CDR1 and CDR2 are LGHNA and YSLEER. The V end was cut by 0 bases, the J end by 6 bases, with 17 bases between.

The V gene is TRBV28, the J gene TRBJ2-3, with D perhaps TRBD2 (5 bases). The V gene lost 5 bases and the J gene lost 4 bases, with 10 bases spanning the gap. The V gene's germline CDR1 is MDHEN and CDR2 SYDVKM. This CDR3 spans 13 amino acids. This CDR3 is CASSPRAPDTQYF. Here the CDR3 DNA reads TGTGCCAGCAGTCCGAGGGCCCCAGATACGCAGTATTTT.

This rearrangement joins TRBV24-1 to TRBJ1-5; TRBD1 might be the D (5 bases). This CDR3 is built from 16 residues. V was pared by 5 bases and J by 4 bases, with 17 bases between. Germline V gene sequence: CDR1 KGHDR, CDR2 SFDVKD. CDR3 bases: TGTGCCACCAGTGCCACTGCGGGGGGGAGAAATCAGCCCCAGCATTTT. Translated: CATSATAGGRNQPQHF.

V gene TRBV28 combines with J gene TRBJ2-3; 9 bases line up with TRBD2. Germline CDR1 and CDR2: MDHEN and SYDVKM. The CDR3 is 17 amino acids. V dropped 2 bases and J dropped 0; count of bases not matched to a gene: 6. CDR3 loop: CASSLVAGEASTDTQYF. In DNA form, the CDR3 reads TGTGCCAGCAGTTTAGTAGCGGGGGAGGCTAGCACAGATACGCAGTATTTT. Combining the CDR3 with reference TRBV28 and TRBJ2-3 gives the whole variable domain DVKVTQSSRYLVKRTGEKVFLECVQDMDHENMFWYRQDPGLGLRLIYFSYDVKMKEKGDIPEGYSVSREKKERFSLILESASTNQTSMYLCASSLVAGEASTDTQYFGPGTRLTVL.

V gene TRBV19 combines with J gene TRBJ1-3; 10 nucleotides line up with TRBD1. The CDR3 consists of 15 residues. With 5 bases clipped from V and 7 bases from J, the junction kept 8 bases outside the gene matches. Germline lookup yields CDR1 LNHDA and CDR2 SQIVND (reference sequence). The CDR3 protein is CASSPRRGQGNTIYF. In nucleotides, the CDR3 is TGTGCCAGTAGTCCTCGGAGGGGACAGGGGAACACCATATATTTT.

The chain couples TRBV7-8 to TRBJ2-7; TRBD1 aligns across 11 bases. Trimming took 5 bases from V and 4 from J; bases not matched to a gene: 7. This CDR3 has 15 amino acids. The germline V gene encodes CDR1 SGHVS and CDR2 FQNEAQ. The CDR3 protein is CASSQGQGDRYEQYF. For the CDR3, the DNA is TGTGCCAGCAGCCAGGGACAGGGGGATCGGTACGAGCAGTACTTC.

V gene TRBV15 combines with J gene TRBJ2-1, with D possibly matching TRBD2 (6 bases). Per germline, CDR1 LNHNV and CDR2 YYDKDF (reference sequence). Trimming removed 0 bases at V and 4 bases at J, with 7 bases between. This CDR3 has 14 amino acids. The CDR3 sequence: CATSREGLYNEQFF. The CDR3 DNA is TGTGCCACCAGCAGAGAGGGACTTTACAATGAGCAGTTCTTC.

This rearrangement joins TRBV5-5 to TRBJ1-4, with D unresolved. Trimming stripped 2 bases from V and 3 bases from J, with 14 bases between. Germline assignment: CDR1 SGHKS and CDR2 YYEKEE (reference sequence). The CDR3 loop spans 16 amino acids. CDR3 in amino acids: CASSFGVTGSNEKLFF. The CDR3 DNA reads TGTGCCAGCAGCTTTGGAGTCACGGGGTCTAATGAAAAACTGTTTTTT.

V gene TRBV28 combines with J gene TRBJ1-2, with 8 bases fitting TRBD1. Trimming at V came to 2 bases and at J to 5 bases, leaving 4 bases not matched to a gene. The CDR3 totals 14 residues. CDR1 MDHEN and CDR2 SYDVKM come from the germline V gene. CDR3 sequence (DNA): TGTGCCAGCAGTTTAAACCACAGGGGGTATGGCTACACCTTC. This translates into CASSLNHRGYGYTF.

This rearrangement joins TRBV4-2 to TRBJ2-5; TRBD1 aligns across 8 bases. Germline loops: CDR1 LGHNA, CDR2 YNFKEQ. This CDR3 contains 15 residues. V gave up 3 bases and J gave up 3 bases; unmatched junction bases: 6. CDR3 region: CASSQHLDREETQYF. CDR3 coding DNA: TGTGCCAGCAGCCAGCACCTGGACAGGGAAGAGACCCAGTACTTC.

The CDR3: CASSTRAGSTDTQYF. In DNA form, the CDR3 reads TGTGCCAGCAGCACCCGAGCGGGGAGCACAGATACGCAGTATTTT. The chain joins TRBV5-4 to TRBJ2-3, with 7 bases matching TRBD2. The V gene end was trimmed by 4 bases and the J gene end by 0 bases; junction bases not matched to a gene: 5. Germline V CDR1 and CDR2: SGHNT, YYREEE (reference sequence). The CDR3 contains 15 residues.

The rearrangement uses TRBV19 and TRBJ1-1, with D maybe TRBD1 (6 bases). Trimming stripped 2 bases from V and 1 base from J, with 29 bases between. The CDR3 contains 21 residues. Germline lookup yields CDR1 LNHDA and CDR2 SQIVND (reference sequence). CDR3 loop: CASSIPFGGQGRKLRNTEAFF. The CDR3 nucleotides read TGTGCCAGTAGTATACCTTTTGGCGGCCAGGGGAGAAAATTGAGGAACACTGAAGCTTTCTTT. Full variable domain (outside the CDR3, taken from reference TRBV19 and TRBJ1-1): DGGITQSPKYLFRKEGQNVTLSCEQNLNHDAMYWYRQDPGQGLRLIYYSQIVNDFQKGDIAEGYSVSREKKESFPLTVTSAQKNPTAFYLCASSIPFGGQGRKLRNTEAFFGQGTRLTVV.

The gene calls are TRBV10-3 and TRBJ1-2; 7 bases are a match to TRBD1. Germline CDR1 reads ENHRY; CDR2 reads SYGVKD. The CDR3 spans 16 residues. Trimming removed 0 bases from V and 6 bases from J; junction bases left unmatched: 10. CDR3 protein: CAISESTGFNWDGYTF. In DNA form, the CDR3 reads TGTGCCATCAGTGAGTCGACAGGGTTCAACTGGGATGGCTACACCTTC.

The chain uses TRBV2 and TRBJ2-3; 10 bases line up with TRBD1. In germline, CDR1 is SNHLY, CDR2 FYNNEI. This CDR3 comprises 14 residues. V was pared by 9 bases and J by 0 bases, with 3 bases of the junction left unmatched. CDR3 sequence reads: CASRQGASTDTQYF. Here the CDR3 DNA reads TGTGCCAGTCGACAGGGGGCGAGCACAGATACGCAGTATTTT.

The chain joins TRBV12-5 to TRBJ1-5, with TRBD1 matching 7 bases. V gave up 0 bases and J gave up 3 bases; unmatched junction bases: 14. Per the germline V gene, CDR1 is LGHNT and CDR2 is FRNRAP. This CDR3 region has 19 residues. The CDR3 sequence is CASGLVNRGILIFNQPQHF. CDR3 nucleotide sequence: TGTGCTAGTGGTTTGGTGAACAGGGGAATCCTGATCTTCAATCAGCCCCAGCATTTT.

In nucleotides, the CDR3 is TGTGCCAGCAGCTCGGACAGGGGGCTAATTAGGCCTGGAAACACCATATATTTT. It is translated as CASSSDRGLIRPGNTIYF. This chain links TRBV5-6 with TRBJ1-3; 11 bases agree with TRBD1. The CDR3 covers 18 residues. In germline, CDR1 is SGHDT, CDR2 YYEEEE. V shed 3 bases, J shed 2 bases, and the junction held 10 bases outside the gene matches.

V gene TRBV5-6 combines with J gene TRBJ1-4; D gene unclear. CDR1 is SGHDT and CDR2 is YYEEEE in the germline V gene. V was clipped by 0 bases and J by 5 bases, with 8 bases between them. CDR3 size: 14 residues. CDR3 sequence: CASSLAGRNEKLFF. The CDR3 DNA sequence: TGTGCCAGCAGCTTGGCTGGGCGAAATGAAAAACTGTTTTTT.

In this sample, this clone turned up once. The CDR3 nucleotides are TGTGCCAGCAGCTTATTGGTGACGGGGGATAGAAACACCATATATTTT. Residues: CASSLLVTGDRNTIYF. The genes are TRBV7-8 and TRBJ1-3; tentative D call: TRBD1 (5 bases). This CDR3 has 16 amino acids. Germline CDR1 reads SGHVS; CDR2 reads FQNEAQ. V lost 2 bases and J lost 5, with 16 bases in between. Complete variable domain (other parts from reference TRBV7-8 and TRBJ1-3): GAGVSQSPRYKVAKRGQDVALRCDPISGHVSLFWYQQALGQGPEFLTYFQNEAQLDKSGLPSDRFFAERPEGSVSTLKIQRTQQEDSAVYLCASSLLVTGDRNTIYFGEGSWLTVV.

The rearrangement joins TRBV5-1 to TRBJ2-7; the D is unclear. V was pared by 1 base and J by 4 bases, with 9 bases between. Germline V gene sequence: CDR1 SGHRS, CDR2 YFSETQ. This CDR3 is built from 13 residues. DNA of the CDR3: TGCGCCAGCAGCTTGAGCAGGTCTTACGAGCAGTACTTC. This encodes CASSLSRSYEQYF.